The text below deals with one T cell receptor (beta chain). The V gene's germline CDR1 is SGDLS and CDR2 YYNGEE. The CDR3 is 16 residues long. Unmatched junction bases numbered 9, after V lost 0 bases and J lost 4 bases. The record originates from a study of blood T cell repertoires in COVID-19. As for the study in general: Sites across the United States, Italy and Spain contributed samples from acute and convalescent COVID-19. PBMCs, B-cell-depleted T cells, or T cells were the source of the cDNA or gDNA that made up the material.

As processed by the authors: It was from reference gene primer amplification that nucleated cell counts were estimated. The repertoire was sequenced with immunoSEQ multiplex PCR; TCRdb's copy has only in-frame clones and lacks some. V, J and clone size reflect that table, while D and trimming were determined from the DNA. The repertoire holds 85,000 to 120,000 clones, with about 80% as singletons. The specimen sequenced was peripheral blood. V gene TRBV9 combines with J gene TRBJ1-2, with 7 positions matching TRBD1. This TCR derives from a woman aged 55-70 years with acute or convalescent COVID-19. The CDR3 spells CASSVDQGGLSYGYTF. CDR3 bases: TGTGCCAGCAGCGTAGATCAGGGGGGCCTGTCCTATGGCTACACCTTC.